This T cell receptor (beta chain) was recorded in a study of T cell responses to AZD1222 COVID-19 vaccine (dated by TCRdb to about 2021). Looking at the study overall: AZD1222 recipients with second doses at about 4 weeks or about 12 weeks were pooled, because spike-specific TCR depth and breadth did not differ between schedules. A total of about 230 trial participants underwent TCR sequencing, of whom around 200 received two doses of AZD1222 and some 26 received two doses of the MenACWY control vaccine. Enrollment into the trials was organized by age into subgroups of 18-55, 56-69 and 70-plus years, and those subgroups contained roughly 150, 30 and 60 TCR-sequenced participants, respectively. The full study reports these points: After two AZD1222 doses, spike-specific TCR breadth and depth were significantly higher than at day 0 and than in MenACWY recipients. Because no day 14 peak-response samples were available, the repertoires could be characterized only after the peak T cell response. Conclusions about previously exposed vaccinees are limited, since just six AZD1222 recipients were seropositive for SARS-CoV-2 at baseline. Most participants were white British and females outnumbered males, and the authors suggested that clonal diversity may have been underestimated. In the small 56-69-year group, the increase in depth fell short of significance, most likely because of low power. Vaccine-associated CD4 TCRs spanned the whole spike protein, with dominant responses in regions 160-218 and 743-854. Nearly half of unique spike-specific TCRs reportedly recognized epitopes outside regions mutated in the B.1.351 and B.1.1.7 variants.

The sample's time point, from its label and the paper: baseline before first vaccination. Vaccinee samples came from UK trials COV001 and COV002, including a single-blind randomized controlled phase 2/3 trial of AZD1222 (ChAdOx1 nCoV-19) in healthy adults. For TCRbeta chain sequencing, PBMC samples were collected from trial participants at day 0 and at day 28 after the second dose. The CDR3 regions of human TCRbeta chains were analyzed by immunosequencing. Under the source paper's analysis protocol: TCRs in the repertoires were matched against a reference library of SARS-CoV-2-specific TCRs that had been generated with the MIRA antigen-specificity platform. Breadth was defined as the fraction of unique TCRs that were SARS-CoV-2-associated, and depth was defined as the fraction of total T cells that were SARS-CoV-2-associated. Using the MIRA data, each spike-specific TCR was mapped to the spike region that the TCR reacts to and placed in a CD4 or CD8 class. Log10-transformed breadth and depth values were compared by one-way ANOVA with Sidak's multiple comparisons tests. Not all clones reach the TCRdb copy of this immuneACCESS table, which keeps in-frame sequences only. Checked studies attribute under half of the gap to unresolved V genes and leave the rest unexplained. D and trimming come from the DNA, and the V and J calls and clone size come from that table. The sample yields more than 85,000 clones; more than 75% were counted once. 9% to 9.5% of the sample lies in the top ten.

CDR1 and CDR2 (MNHEY, SVGAGI) derive from the germline V gene. The CDR3 numbers 14 residues from cysteine through phenylalanine. Only the CDR3 part of the read is kept: 42 bases, read in frame from the first base. The V and J ends are trimmed by 7 bases and 5 bases, leaving 17 bases between them. In regard to this clone: Its antigen has not been determined. No much larger clonotype is one base removed from it; base qualities were not supplied.

The input for sequencing was peripheral blood, taken on day 0 of AZD1222 vaccination. The receptor was isolated from an adult in good health. Recombination linked TRBV6-5 to TRBJ2-5; tentative D gene TRBD1, with 5 bases matching. This receptor has the CDR3 CASNGHVIRETQYF. The sequenced DNA is TGTGCCAGCAACGGACACGTAATCAGGGAGACCCAGTACTTC.